Sequencing of this T cell receptor (beta chain) was carried out in a study of post-analysis software for immune sequencing data. About the study: Relapsing-remitting, secondary progressive and progressive-relapsing multiple sclerosis were all included among the disease courses. General observations from the study: The authors found that F measure strongly co-clustered same-batch samples. Four to six TRBV segments were more frequent in patients than controls; TRBV5-6, TRBV5-1 and TRBV20-1 belonged to this group.

In the case of this clonotype: The antigen is undetermined.

CDR3 length: 15 amino acids. Between the trimmed V and J ends, which lost 2 bases and 0 bases, there was a span of 10 bases. Germline CDR1 is MNHNY and CDR2 is SVGAGI (reference sequence). The authors incorporated unique molecular identifiers into the TCR beta cDNA libraries. One entry per CDR3 protein, called by TCRdb with MiXCR from the PCR reads. This table has fewer than 600,000 distinct CDR3 sequences, roughly 45% appearing once. Sequenced material: blood. The TCR sequence derives from a girl aged 10-17 years with multiple sclerosis. The rearrangement uses TRBV6-6 and TRBJ2-5, with D possibly TRBD1 on 6 matching bases. The CDR3 spells CASSYDRTHQETQYF. In nucleotides, the CDR3 is TGTGCCAGCAGTTACGACAGGACACACCAAGAGACCCAGTACTTC.